This TCR beta chain is drawn from a study of human T cells and chemical hapten exposure. The wider study: Throughout the approximately 24-week study, diphenylcyclopropenone was applied weekly to the patients' scalps. The study patch tested 0.01% DPC on the upper back and read results at 6 days.

Sample time point: patch test 2, 6 weeks after DPC sensitization. Treatment here: therapeutic diphenylcyclopropenone sensitization with weekly scalp DPC. Study observations and caveats: Unchanged with DPC sensitization were TCRs above 1 in 1000 frequency.

In TCRdb, the RACE reads were re-called with MiXCR into one record per CDR3 protein. The sample has about 73,000 distinct CDR3 sequences, 8.5% seen once. In this sample, this clonotype turned up many times. The antigen is undetermined. The sample in question was whole blood, obtained in connection with sensitization to the hapten diphenylcyclopropenone (DPC). This receptor was taken from a woman aged 45 to 65 with alopecia areata. Some clones in this sample may be carry-over from other donors' samples.

DNA for the CDR3: TGTGCCAGCAGTCCCAAGCGGGGCTGGCGGGAGAGCTACAATGAGCAGTTCTTC. This translates into CASSPKRGWRESYNEQFF. The chain joins TRBV12-3 or TRBV12-4 to TRBJ2-1, with 7 bases that match TRBD2. The junction had 16 bases not matched to a gene; V was cut back by 5 bases and J by 3 bases. This CDR3 has 18 amino acids.